This TCR beta chain was retrieved from a study of T cells in Graves' hyperthyroidism and ophthalmopathy. Study at large: Initial diagnosis, before any treatment, was when peripheral blood was collected.

Diagnostic decisions used clinical symptoms, serum thyroxine and TRAb, thyroid ultrasound and orbital computed tomography. A 10 ml volume of fresh peripheral blood provided the PBMCs. The source material, RNA transcripts, was used to amplify TCR beta CDR3 regions. First-round RT-PCR of the TCR CDR3 relied on the HTBI primer set. Each CDR3 protein gets one entry after TCRdb re-called the multiplex PCR reads with MiXCR. The table includes under 350,000 distinct CDR3 sequences, roughly an eighth detected once. This clonotype was seen ten or more times. V trimming: 1 base; J trimming: 7 bases; junction bases outside the gene matches: 7. This CDR3 comprises 15 residues. Germline values: CDR1 SGHTA, CDR2 FQGNSA.

The V call is TRBV7-2, the J call TRBJ2-1; 7 nucleotides line up with TRBD1. This sequence was found in a woman aged 40 to 55 with Graves' ophthalmopathy. Sequencing was done on a sample of blood. In nucleotides, the CDR3 is TGTGCCAGCAGCTTAGGTAGGGGGCAGACGAATGAGCAGTTCTTC. Translating it yields CASSLGRGQTNEQFF.